Detailed here is one T cell receptor beta chain. cDNA molecules carried unique molecular identifiers, and template switching added a universal primer site. TCRdb reprocessed the 5' RACE reads via MiXCR and lists one record per CDR3 protein. The data show approximately 470,000 distinct CDR3 sequences, more than 13% seen once. The sample belongs to a study of identical twins. Each donor (without exception) was a healthy Caucasian. CDR3 length: 12 residues. Trimming took off 4 bases at V and 6 bases at J, with 6 bases between the two ends. The germline gives CDR1 SGHTA, CDR2 FQGTGA. Another study also made use of these data, one on yellow fever vaccine responses in identical twins.

The TCR comes from a young woman in good health. V is TRBV7-3 and J is TRBJ2-2, with D hard to call. The sequenced sample consisted of CD4+ T cells sorted from blood. As DNA, the CDR3 is TGTGCCAGCAGCTCCGGGTCCGGGGAGCTGTTTTTT. Translating it yields CASSSGSGELFF.